Presented here are 31 T cell receptor beta chains from one specimen sequenced in a study of T cell repertoires in cytomegalovirus infection (dated by TCRdb to between 2018 and 2021). TCRdb records Illumina HiSeq 1500 as the sequencer. TCRdb reworked the public reads: Q25 trimming with fastp, MiXCR clone assembly, productive beta chains retained. Each entry is one CDR3 protein sequence, shown with its most common DNA and genes. Counted in this sample were a few hundred thousand distinct CDR3 sequences; roughly 13% of them appeared once. Of the sample, around 9% is held by the ten largest clones. Sequenced: PBMCs. These receptors were collected from a human donor in good health (CMV status not recorded). Some clones in this sample may be carry-over from other donors' samples.

The chain recombines TRBV2 with TRBJ1-6, with TRBD1 as a possible D gene (6 bases). Deletions cut 7 bases from V and 7 bases from J, with 17 bases between. This CDR3 contains 15 residues. The germline gives CDR1 SNHLY, CDR2 FYNNEI. CDR3 sequence: CASKTMGAPNSPLHF. Here the CDR3 DNA reads TGTGCCAGCAAAACTATGGGGGCCCCGAATTCACCCCTCCACTTT.

The gene calls are TRBV5-1 and TRBJ2-1; 9 bases line up with TRBD2. This CDR3 is built from 14 residues. Unmatched junction bases numbered 6, after V lost 8 bases and J lost 3 bases. CDR1 is SGHRS, CDR2 YFSETQ, per germline. The CDR3 reads CASSSGVIYNEQFF. The CDR3 DNA is TGCGCCAGTTCTAGCGGGGTGATCTACAATGAGCAGTTCTTC. The full variable domain, with the rest looked up from reference TRBV5-1 and TRBJ2-1, is KAGVTQTPRYLIKTRGQQVTLSCSPISGHRSVSWYQQTPGQGLQFLFEYFSETQRNKGNFPGRFSGRQFSNSRSEMNVSTLELGDSALYLCASSSGVIYNEQFFGPGTRLTVL.

In its sample, this clonotype was seen many times. This chain joins TRBV7-2 and TRBJ2-1; D unclear. The CDR3 runs 11 residues. Between the trimmed V and J ends, which lost 4 bases and 6 bases, there was a span of 4 bases. From germline, CDR1 is SGHTA and CDR2 FQGNSA. The chain's CDR3 is CASSYRNEQFF. In nucleotides, the CDR3 is TGTGCCAGCAGCTACCGCAATGAGCAGTTCTTC.

The chain recombines TRBV7-3 with TRBJ1-3; D remains unclear. Germline V CDR1 and CDR2: SGHTA, FQGTGA. V lost 5 bases and J 4 bases, leaving 9 bases between the germline ends. CDR3 length: 13 amino acids. The CDR3 DNA sequence: TGTGCCAGCAGCCCCCGTGTGGGAAACACCATATATTTT. Encoded protein: CASSPRVGNTIYF.

This rearrangement joins TRBV20-1 to TRBJ1-1, with 8 bases lining up with TRBD1. The CDR3 totals 15 residues. Germline lookup yields CDR1 DFQATT and CDR2 SNEGSKA (reference sequence). J lost 4 bases, V lost 3 bases, and 10 bases had no gene match. The CDR3 DNA is TGCAGTGCTAGGGGGGGGCAGGGGGCGGGCACTGAAGCTTTCTTT. Protein product: CSARGGQGAGTEAFF.

This clonotype showed up many times. The rearrangement uses TRBV6-4 and TRBJ2-3; a possible D gene is TRBD2 (7 bases). Germline V lookup: CDR1 MRHNA, CDR2 SNTAGT. Trimming pared 2 bases from V and 2 bases from J, leaving 8 bases between. This CDR3 is 14 amino acids long. CDR3 in amino acids: CASSDGGATDTQYF. Here the CDR3 DNA reads TGTGCCAGCAGTGACGGGGGGGCCACAGATACGCAGTATTTT.

Only a few counts were recorded for this clonotype. The chain combines TRBV20-1 with TRBJ2-1; tentatively, D is TRBD1 (6 bases). CDR3 length equals 12 residues. Trimming shortened V by 3 bases and J by 5 bases, and 8 bases separated the two germline ends. CDR1 is DFQATT and CDR2 is SNEGSKA in the germline V gene (reference sequence). The CDR3 DNA sequence: TGCAGTGCTAGTAGGGACAACAATGAGCAGTTCTTC. It encodes CSASRDNNEQFF.

The V call is TRBV11-3, the J call TRBJ1-1, with 11 bases lining up with TRBD1. The junction had 5 bases not matched to a gene; V was cut back by 1 base and J by 4 bases. Germline lookup yields CDR1 SGHNT and CDR2 YENEEA. This CDR3 comprises 16 residues. CDR3 sequence reads: CASSLGTGGRGTEAFF. The CDR3 coding sequence is TGTGCCAGCAGCTTAGGGACAGGGGGCCGTGGCACTGAAGCTTTCTTT.

This clonotype was counted between two and nine times. The chain carries TRBV9 and TRBJ1-5; no clear D. CDR3 length: 16 amino acids. The germline V and J ends were trimmed by 3 bases and 6 bases, with 19 bases remaining between them. CDR1 is SGDLS, CDR2 YYNGEE, per germline. CDR3 coding DNA: TGTGCCAGCAGCGGACCCGGTCCCGAAGGCGGTCAGCCCCAGCATTTT. Its protein is CASSGPGPEGGQPQHF.

This clonotype was seen a few times. This rearrangement joins TRBV28 to TRBJ1-5; D gene unclear. From germline, CDR1 is MDHEN and CDR2 SYDVKM. The CDR3 is 12 amino acids. The V gene lost 6 bases and the J gene lost 5 bases, with 8 bases spanning the gap. The CDR3: CASSSQDQPQHF. For the CDR3, the DNA is TGTGCCAGCAGCTCACAAGATCAGCCCCAGCATTTT. The full variable domain, with the rest looked up from reference TRBV28 and TRBJ1-5, is DVKVTQSSRYLVKRTGEKVFLECVQDMDHENMFWYRQDPGLGLRLIYFSYDVKMKEKGDIPEGYSVSREKKERFSLILESASTNQTSMYLCASSSQDQPQHFGDGTRLSIL.

This clonotype was counted only a few times. The rearrangement joins TRBV29-1 to TRBJ2-7; TRBD1 aligns across 7 bases. Looked up from germline, CDR1 is SQVTM and CDR2 is ANQGSEA. J was trimmed by 5 bases and V by 4 bases; bases with no gene match: 8. The CDR3 has 13 amino acids. The CDR3 spells CSVVEGASHEQYF. CDR3 nucleotides: TGCAGCGTTGTCGAGGGGGCCTCGCACGAGCAGTACTTC.

The chain links TRBV4-1 to TRBJ2-2; D ambiguous. Looked up from germline, CDR1 is MGHRA and CDR2 is YSYEKL. V gave up 2 bases and J gave up 6 bases, with 7 bases separating them. The CDR3 extends over 13 amino acids. Here the CDR3 reads CASSQHGAGELFF. CDR3 DNA sequence: TGCGCCAGCAGCCAACATGGGGCCGGGGAGCTGTTTTTT.

This clonotype was recorded at least ten times. V and J are TRBV7-2 and TRBJ1-1; D call uncertain. From germline, CDR1 is SGHTA and CDR2 FQGNSA. The CDR3 length is 13 residues. The V end lost 1 base, the J end lost 6 bases, and 9 bases lay between the germline ends. CDR3 in amino acids: CASSLGAGPEAFF. The CDR3 nucleotides are TGTGCCAGCAGCTTAGGGGCAGGTCCTGAAGCTTTCTTT.

This clonotype was detected many times. CDR3 amino acids: CASSSGPGNTIYF. The DNA for the CDR3 is TGTGCCAGCAGCTCCGGGCCCGGAAACACCATATATTTT. This rearrangement joins TRBV7-2 to TRBJ1-3; D is unresolved. CDR3 length: 13 residues. Germline V gives CDR1 SGHTA, CDR2 FQGNSA. V lost 4 bases and J lost 4, with 8 bases in between.

The J gene is TRBJ1-5, the V gene TRBV20-1; D ambiguous. The germline V and J ends were trimmed by 2 bases and 0 bases, with 8 bases remaining between them. Germline CDR1 reads DFQATT; CDR2 reads SNEGSKA (reference sequence). CDR3 length equals 14 residues. The CDR3 DNA reads TGCAGTGCTAGACGGGGAGATAGCAATCAGCCCCAGCATTTT. It codes for CSARRGDSNQPQHF.

This clonotype was recorded a few times. The chain is built from TRBV6-2 or TRBV6-3 and TRBJ2-5, with 8 positions matching TRBD1. Germline V gives CDR1 MNHEY, CDR2 SVGEGT. Unmatched junction bases numbered 7, after V lost 6 bases and J lost 1 base. This CDR3 is 15 amino acids long. The DNA of the CDR3 is TGTGCCAGCAGATACCCCCAGGGGGCCCAAGAGACCCAGTACTTC. Translating gives CASRYPQGAQETQYF.

There are a few counts of this clonotype. The chain recombines TRBV28 with TRBJ1-6; D might be TRBD1 (5 bases). V was clipped by 5 bases and J by 8 bases, with 13 bases between them. Per germline, CDR1 MDHEN and CDR2 SYDVKM. This CDR3 is built from 14 residues. The CDR3 protein is CASSGASWDSPLHF. DNA of the CDR3: TGTGCCAGCAGTGGGGCCTCATGGGATTCACCCCTCCACTTT. Based on the CDR3 plus reference TRBV28 and TRBJ1-6, the full variable domain is DVKVTQSSRYLVKRTGEKVFLECVQDMDHENMFWYRQDPGLGLRLIYFSYDVKMKEKGDIPEGYSVSREKKERFSLILESASTNQTSMYLCASSGASWDSPLHFGNGTRLTVT.

The chain uses TRBV2 and TRBJ2-1; D is undetermined. The germline V and J ends were trimmed by 4 bases and 5 bases, with 6 bases remaining between them. The germline CDR1 and CDR2 sequences are SNHLY and FYNNEI. This CDR3 is built from 12 residues. The CDR3 loop reads CASSASHNEQFF. CDR3 coding DNA: TGTGCCAGCAGTGCGTCCCACAATGAGCAGTTCTTC.

The chain carries TRBV28 and TRBJ1-2, with 10 bases aligning to TRBD1. The CDR3 sequence is 16 residues long. From germline, CDR1 is MDHEN and CDR2 SYDVKM. V was pared by 8 bases and J by 8 bases, with 17 bases of the junction left unmatched. The CDR3 bases are TGTGCCAGCTGTCTTCTCCCCGCCGGGACAGGGGCCGGCTACACCTTC. Translated: CASCLLPAGTGAGYTF.

Here the CDR3 DNA reads TGTGCCAGCACCGGGACAGGGATCACAGATACGCAGTATTTT. It is translated as CASTGTGITDTQYF. This chain uses TRBV12-3 or TRBV12-4 with TRBJ2-3; 9 nucleotides match TRBD1. This CDR3 is 14 amino acids long. Germline trimming cut 7 bases from V and 2 bases from J; bases unmatched to any gene: 4.

This clonotype came up many times. The chain's CDR3 is CASTDLPASGSPGELFF. In DNA form, the CDR3 reads TGTGCCAGCACCGATTTACCGGCTAGCGGGAGCCCCGGGGAGCTGTTTTTT. The chain employs TRBV7-2 and TRBJ2-2; 10 nucleotides agree with TRBD2. CDR3 length: 17 residues. After removal of 7 bases from V and 6 bases from J, the junction contained 14 bases not matched to a gene. From germline, CDR1 is SGHTA and CDR2 FQGNSA.

This clonotype was counted between two and nine times. V is TRBV19 and J is TRBJ1-6; perhaps TRBD1 as D (6 bases). The V gene's germline CDR1 is LNHDA and CDR2 SQIVND (reference sequence). V was shortened by 7 bases and J by 9 bases, with 19 bases between the two germline ends. The CDR3 totals 15 residues. The CDR3 region has the DNA TGTGCCAGTAACCAGACACCCGGAGGGGGTTCACCCCTCCACTTT. Its translation: CASNQTPGGGSPLHF.

The V and J genes are TRBV14 and TRBJ2-1; D is possibly TRBD1 (5 bases). Looked up from germline, CDR1 is SGHDN and CDR2 is FVKESK. The CDR3 covers 15 residues. Trimming shortened V by 2 bases and J by 10 bases, and 18 bases separated the two germline ends. In nucleotides, the CDR3 is TGTGCCAGCAGCCAATTTGTGGACGGCTACAGGGAGCAGTTCTTC. It is translated as CASSQFVDGYREQFF.

This clonotype showed up just a few times. The rearrangement uses TRBV29-1 and TRBJ2-1; the D gene is possibly TRBD1 (5 bases). Trimming stripped 5 bases from V and 4 bases from J, with 15 bases between. The CDR3 covers 14 residues. Germline loops: CDR1 SQVTM, CDR2 ANQGSEA. CDR3 amino acids: CSVIPETAYNEQFF. The CDR3 DNA follows: TGCAGCGTTATTCCCGAGACAGCGTACAATGAGCAGTTCTTC.

On this clonotype: A single base separates this from a much larger clone, so it may be a read error. The J gene is TRBJ2-1, the V gene TRBV4-1, with D tentatively TRBD2 (6 bases). The length of the CDR3 is 17 residues. Germline values: CDR1 MGHRA, CDR2 YSYEKL. The CDR3 reads CANSQRPLGDFFNEQFF. The CDR3 DNA reads as TGCGCCAACAGCCAACGGCCCCTCGGGGACTTTTTCAATGAGCAGTTCTTC.

The sample holds many counts of this clonotype. The chain has TRBV7-2 and TRBJ2-7; D is unresolved. The length of the CDR3 is 11 residues. Germline V lookup: CDR1 SGHTA, CDR2 FQGNSA. Deletions cut 4 bases from V and 6 bases from J, with 7 bases between. DNA for the CDR3: TGTGCCAGCAGCTCAAGGACCGAGCAGTACTTC. Its translation is CASSSRTEQYF.

The chain joins TRBV15 to TRBJ2-3; no firm D call. The CDR3 covers 17 residues. Trimming took 0 bases from V and 0 from J, leaving 13 bases between them. Germline values: CDR1 LNHNV, CDR2 YYDKDF (reference sequence). Here the CDR3 reads CATSRDYSDPSTDTQYF. CDR3 DNA: TGTGCCACCAGCAGAGATTACAGCGACCCTAGCACAGATACGCAGTATTTT.

Worth noting for this clonotype: A much more abundant neighbour one base away suggests this may be a read error. The rearrangement joins TRBV7-9 to TRBJ1-1; tentative D call: TRBD1 (6 bases). CDR3 size: 14 residues. In germline, CDR1 is SEHNR, CDR2 FQNEAQ (reference sequence). The V end was cut by 4 bases, the J end by 0 bases, with 9 bases between. The CDR3 DNA follows: TGTGCCAGCAGCTCCAGGGGCATGAACACTGAAGCTTTCTTT. Translation: CASSSRGMNTEAFF.

The chain is built from TRBV7-4 and TRBJ1-2; D remains ambiguous. The CDR3 runs 15 residues. Germline V gene lookup returns CDR1 SGHVT and CDR2 SQSDAQ. Trimming pared 5 bases from V and 0 bases from J, leaving 13 bases between. The CDR3 loop is CASSPRSGTNYGYTF. The CDR3 DNA sequence: TGTGCCAGCAGCCCTAGGAGCGGGACTAACTATGGCTACACCTTC.

Note on this clonotype: A much larger clone lies one base from this, so it may be a read error. This chain links TRBV11-2 with TRBJ2-3; D remains unclear. The CDR3 is 17 amino acids. The V end lost 5 bases, the J end lost 2 bases, and 20 bases lay between the germline ends. The germline V gene encodes CDR1 SGHAT and CDR2 FQNNGV. In nucleotides, the CDR3 is TGTGCCAGCAGCGCACAGAAAGTCAGGATGACCACAGATACGCAGTATTTT. Translated, it gives CASSAQKVRMTTDTQYF.

This chain links TRBV20-1 with TRBJ1-5; 12 bases fit TRBD1. V was clipped by 2 bases and J by 3 bases; unmatched bases: 5. The CDR3 totals 16 residues. Per the germline V gene, CDR1 is DFQATT and CDR2 is SNEGSKA (reference sequence). CDR3 region: CSARPGTGGFNQPQHF. DNA of the CDR3: TGCAGTGCTAGACCCGGGACAGGGGGCTTCAATCAGCCCCAGCATTTT.